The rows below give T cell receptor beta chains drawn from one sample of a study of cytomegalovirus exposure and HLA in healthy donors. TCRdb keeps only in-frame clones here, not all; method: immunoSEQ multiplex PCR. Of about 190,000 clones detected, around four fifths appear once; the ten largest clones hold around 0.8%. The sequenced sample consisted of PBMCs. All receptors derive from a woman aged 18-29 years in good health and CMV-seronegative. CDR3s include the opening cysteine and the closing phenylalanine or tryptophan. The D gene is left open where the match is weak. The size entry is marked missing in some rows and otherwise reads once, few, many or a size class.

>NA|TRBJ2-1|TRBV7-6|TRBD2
TGTGCCAGCAGCTTAGAACTAGCGGAACACAATGAGCAGTTCTTC
CASSLELAEHNEQFF
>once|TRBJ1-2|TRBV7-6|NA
TGTGCCAGCAGTTCAGGGATCGGCTACACCTTC
CASSSGIGYTF
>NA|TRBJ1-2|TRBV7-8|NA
TGTGCCAGCAGCCCCGACAGGCTTAGAAACTATGGCTACACCTTC
CASSPDRLRNYGYTF
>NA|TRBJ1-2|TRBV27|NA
TGTGCCAGCAGTTTCAATTCAGGGTCCTATGGCTACACCTTC
CASSFNSGSYGYTF
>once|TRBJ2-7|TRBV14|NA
TGTGCCAGCAGCCAAATTGGGGAGCGCGAGCAGTACTTC
CASSQIGEREQYF
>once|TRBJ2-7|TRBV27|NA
TGTGCCAGCAGGCCAGGTGTGGCACGCTCCTACGAGCAGTACTTC
CASRPGVARSYEQYF
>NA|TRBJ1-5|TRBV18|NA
TGTGCCAGCTCACCATCGGGACATAGCAATCAGCCCCAGCATTTT
CASSPSGHSNQPQHF
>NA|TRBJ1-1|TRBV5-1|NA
TGCGCCAGCAGCTTGGCGGTACAGAAGACCACTGAAGCTTTCTTT
CASSLAVQKTTEAFF
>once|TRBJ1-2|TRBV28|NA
TGTGCCAGCAGTTTACCGCGGGAGGGCGTTATATTCTATGGCTACACCTTC
CASSLPREGVIFYGYTF
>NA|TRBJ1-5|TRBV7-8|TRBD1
TGTGCCAGCAGCTTTGGGACAGGTCTCAATCAGCCCCAGCATTTT
CASSFGTGLNQPQHF
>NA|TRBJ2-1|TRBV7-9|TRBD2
TGTGCCAGCAGCTTTGAAGCGGGAGACTACAATGAGCAGTTCTTC
CASSFEAGDYNEQFF
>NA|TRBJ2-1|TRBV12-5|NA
TGTGCTAGTGGACCAGGACAGTTACCAAGCTCCTACAATGAGCAGTTCTTC
CASGPGQLPSSYNEQFF
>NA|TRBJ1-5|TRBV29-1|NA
TGCAGCGTTGCGGGGTTCAATCAGCCCCAGCATTTT
CSVAGFNQPQHF
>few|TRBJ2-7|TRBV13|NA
TGTGCCAGCAGCTTATCGCTAAAGTACGAGCAGTACTTC
CASSLSLKYEQYF
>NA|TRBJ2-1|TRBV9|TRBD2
TGTGCCAGCAGCGGGCAGGGGACTAGCGGGAGCAATGAGCAGTTCTTC
CASSGQGTSGSNEQFF
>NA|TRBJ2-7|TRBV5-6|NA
TGTGCCAGCAGCTCCCCAAACCAGTACAGCCTATACGAGCAGTACTTC
CASSSPNQYSLYEQYF
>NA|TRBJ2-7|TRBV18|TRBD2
TGTGCCAGCTCACCTTTAGGTATCGACGGCGGGAGCGACGAGCAGTACTTC
CASSPLGIDGGSDEQYF
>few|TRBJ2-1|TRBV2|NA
TGTGCCAGCAGCCACAGGGATTACAATGAGCAGTTCTTC
CASSHRDYNEQFF
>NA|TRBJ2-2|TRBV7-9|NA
TGTGCCAGCATTACAGGGACCGGGGAGCTGTTTTTT
CASITGTGELFF
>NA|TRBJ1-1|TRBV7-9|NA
TGTGCCAGCAGCTTAATGGGGGCCCACACTGAAGCTTTCTTT
CASSLMGAHTEAFF
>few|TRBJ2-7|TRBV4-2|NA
TGTGCCAGCAGCCCAAGCTTAGCCGGCGAGCAGTACTTC
CASSPSLAGEQYF
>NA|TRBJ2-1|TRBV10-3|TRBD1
TGTGCCATCAGTCTCCCGGGACAGGGGAGTGAGCAGTTCTTC
CAISLPGQGSEQFF
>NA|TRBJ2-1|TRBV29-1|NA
TGCAGCGTTGAAGTCGGGGTGCGAGGCGGGTATGAGCAGTTCTTC
CSVEVGVRGGYEQFF
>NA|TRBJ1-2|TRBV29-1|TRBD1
TGCAGCGTTGAAGATGGGGGACAGGGCGTTTATGGCTACACCTTC
CSVEDGGQGVYGYTF
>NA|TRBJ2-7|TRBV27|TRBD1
TGTGCCAGCAGTTTATACGGCCTCCGGCAGGGGGCTTACGAGCAGTACTTC
CASSLYGLRQGAYEQYF
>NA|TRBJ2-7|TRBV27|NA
TGTGCCAGCAGTTTATCGGTGTCTTTTTATAGCTCCTACGAGCAGTACTTC
CASSLSVSFYSSYEQYF
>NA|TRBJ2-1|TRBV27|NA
TGTGCCAGCAGTTGGGCAGCCTCCTACAATGAGCAGTTCTTC
CASSWAASYNEQFF
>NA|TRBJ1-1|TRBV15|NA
TGTGCCACCAGCGACCGCCGTTTGAGGATGAACACTGAAGCTTTCTTT
CATSDRRLRMNTEAFF
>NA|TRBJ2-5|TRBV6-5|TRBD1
TGTGCCAGCAGCTGGGACAGTTCTCCCCAAGAGACCCAGTACTTC
CASSWDSSPQETQYF
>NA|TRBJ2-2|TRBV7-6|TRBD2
TGTGCCAGCAGCCAAAGCATCAGCCTAGCGGGGGGGACCGGGGAGCTGTTTTTT
CASSQSISLAGGTGELFF
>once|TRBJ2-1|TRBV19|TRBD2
TGTGCCAGTAGACTAGCGGGACTATACAATGAGCAGTTCTTC
CASRLAGLYNEQFF
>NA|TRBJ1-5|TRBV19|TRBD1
TGTGCCAGTAGTCTCCGGACAGGCAGCAATCAGCCCCAGCATTTT
CASSLRTGSNQPQHF
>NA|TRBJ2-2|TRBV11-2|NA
TGTGCCAGCGAACTAGAGAACACCGGGGAGCTGTTTTTT
CASELENTGELFF
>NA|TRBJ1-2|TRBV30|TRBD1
TGTGCCTGGACTCCGGGACAGGCCTATGGCTACACCTTC
CAWTPGQAYGYTF
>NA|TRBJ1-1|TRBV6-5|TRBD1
TGTGCCAGCAGTTACACCGTCCAGGGGGCCACTGAAGCTTTCTTT
CASSYTVQGATEAFF
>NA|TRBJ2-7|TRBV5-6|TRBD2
TGTGCCAGCAGCTTTCGGGGCGGGGGGGGCCGCTACGAGCAGTACTTC
CASSFRGGGGRYEQYF
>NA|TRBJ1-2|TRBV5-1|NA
TGCGCCAGCAGCGACAGGATCTATGGCTACACCTTC
CASSDRIYGYTF
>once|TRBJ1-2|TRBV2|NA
TGTGCCAGCAGTGAAGGATCAGGGCCCTATGGCTACACCTTC
CASSEGSGPYGYTF
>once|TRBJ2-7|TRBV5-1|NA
TGCGCCAGCAGCCCCCTGGACAGCTCCTACGAGCAGTACTTC
CASSPLDSSYEQYF
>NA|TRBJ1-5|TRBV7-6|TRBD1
TGTGCCAGCAGCGTACGGACAGGGGGACAGCCCCAGCATTTT
CASSVRTGGQPQHF
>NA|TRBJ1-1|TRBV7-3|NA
TGTGCCAGCAGCTTAAATGGGGGGGTTACTGAAGCTTTCTTT
CASSLNGGVTEAFF
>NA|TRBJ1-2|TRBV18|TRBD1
TGTGCCAGCTCACCAACCCAGGGACAGGGGGCCAATGGCTACACCTTC
CASSPTQGQGANGYTF
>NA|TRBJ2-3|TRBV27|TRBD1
TGTGCCAGCAGTTCGGGGACAGGGTTAGATACGCAGTATTTT
CASSSGTGLDTQYF
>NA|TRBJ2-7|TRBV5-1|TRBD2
TGCGCCAGCTCCCCCTCTCTAGCGGCAAGCTCCTACGAGCAGTACTTC
CASSPSLAASSYEQYF
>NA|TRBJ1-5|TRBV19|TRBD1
TGTGCCAGTAGGATCGAGGGGGCCTGGCAGCCCCAGCATTTT
CASRIEGAWQPQHF
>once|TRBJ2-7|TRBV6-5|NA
TGTGCCAGCAGTTATCAGGGGTTCTCCTACGAGCAGTACTTC
CASSYQGFSYEQYF
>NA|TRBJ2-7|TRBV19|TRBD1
TGTGCCAGTAGTAGGATCACAGGGGGACGGTCCTACGAGCAGTACTTC
CASSRITGGRSYEQYF
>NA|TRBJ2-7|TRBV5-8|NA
TGTGCCAGCAGCTTGGGGACAGTCTCCTACGAGCAGTACTTC
CASSLGTVSYEQYF
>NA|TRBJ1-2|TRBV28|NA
TGTGCCAGCACCACAGGTATCGGGACACCTTATGGCTACACCTTC
CASTTGIGTPYGYTF
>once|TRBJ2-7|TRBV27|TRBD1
TGTGCCAGCAGTTTCCGAAGGACAGGGACCTACGAGCAGTACTTC
CASSFRRTGTYEQYF
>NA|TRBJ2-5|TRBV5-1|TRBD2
TGCGCCAGCAGCCCAAACCTAGCGGGGGCGGGGGAGACCCAGTACTTC
CASSPNLAGAGETQYF
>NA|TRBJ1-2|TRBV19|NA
TGTGCCAGTATCCCCAACTCTAACTATGGCTACACCTTC
CASIPNSNYGYTF
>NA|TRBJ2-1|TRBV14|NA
TGTGCCAGCAGCCGCGGATTTGGAGGCGAGGAGCAGTTCTTC
CASSRGFGGEEQFF
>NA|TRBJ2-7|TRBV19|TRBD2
TGTGCCAGTAGTATGACTAGCGGGGCCTACGAGCAGTACTTC
CASSMTSGAYEQYF
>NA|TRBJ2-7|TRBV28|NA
TGTGCCAGCAGTTTATTGGCCCTCCCAGGCTACGAGCAGTACTTC
CASSLLALPGYEQYF
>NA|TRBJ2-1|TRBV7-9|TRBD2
TGTGCCAGCAGCTTCGGACGGGGGGGGCTTCTCACCAATGAGCAGTTCTTC
CASSFGRGGLLTNEQFF
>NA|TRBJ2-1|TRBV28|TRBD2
TGTGCCAGCAGTTTTCGTGATAGCGGGAGAGTTTCCTACAATGAGCAGTTCTTC
CASSFRDSGRVSYNEQFF
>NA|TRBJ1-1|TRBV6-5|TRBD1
TGTGCCAGCAGTCCCACGACAGGGCTCGGCACTGAAGCTTTCTTT
CASSPTTGLGTEAFF
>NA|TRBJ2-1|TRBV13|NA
TGTGCCAGCAGCTTATATGAGACAGTTCTGAATGAGCAGTTCTTC
CASSLYETVLNEQFF
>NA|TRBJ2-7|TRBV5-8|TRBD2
TGTGCCAGCAGCGTTATAGCGGGGACAGAGCAGTACTTC
CASSVIAGTEQYF